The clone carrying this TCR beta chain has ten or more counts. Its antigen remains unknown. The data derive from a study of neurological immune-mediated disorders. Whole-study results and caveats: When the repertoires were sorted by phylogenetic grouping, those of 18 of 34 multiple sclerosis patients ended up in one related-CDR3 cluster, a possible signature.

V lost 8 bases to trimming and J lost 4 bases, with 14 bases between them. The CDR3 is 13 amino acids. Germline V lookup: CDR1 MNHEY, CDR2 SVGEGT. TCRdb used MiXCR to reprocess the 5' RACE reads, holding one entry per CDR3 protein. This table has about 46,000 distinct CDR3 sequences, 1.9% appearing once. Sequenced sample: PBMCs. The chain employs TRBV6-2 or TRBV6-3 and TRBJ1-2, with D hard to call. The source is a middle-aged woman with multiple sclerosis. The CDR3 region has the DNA TGTGCCAGCGCTATAACGGGTACCTATGGCTACACCTTC. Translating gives CASAITGTYGYTF.